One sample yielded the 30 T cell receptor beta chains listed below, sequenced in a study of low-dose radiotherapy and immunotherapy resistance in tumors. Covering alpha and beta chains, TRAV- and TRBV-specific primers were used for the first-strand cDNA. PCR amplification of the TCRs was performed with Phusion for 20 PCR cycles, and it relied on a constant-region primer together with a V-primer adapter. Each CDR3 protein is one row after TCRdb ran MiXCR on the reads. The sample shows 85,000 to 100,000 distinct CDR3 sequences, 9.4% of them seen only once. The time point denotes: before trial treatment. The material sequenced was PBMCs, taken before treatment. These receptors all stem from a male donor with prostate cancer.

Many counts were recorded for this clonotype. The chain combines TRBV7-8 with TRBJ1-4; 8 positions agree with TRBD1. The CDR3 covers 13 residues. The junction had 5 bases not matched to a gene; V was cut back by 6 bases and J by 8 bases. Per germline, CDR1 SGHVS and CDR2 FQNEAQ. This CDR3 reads CASSLDRAEKLFF. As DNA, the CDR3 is TGTGCCAGCAGTTTGGACAGGGCCGAAAAACTGTTTTTT.

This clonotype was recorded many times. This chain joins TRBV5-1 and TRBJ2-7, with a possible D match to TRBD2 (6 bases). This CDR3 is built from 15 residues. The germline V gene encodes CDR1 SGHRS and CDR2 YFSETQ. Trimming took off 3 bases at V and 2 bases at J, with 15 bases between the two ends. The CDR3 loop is CASSSGVGGTYEQYF. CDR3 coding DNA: TGCGCCAGCAGCTCGGGGGTGGGGGGAACCTACGAGCAGTACTTC.

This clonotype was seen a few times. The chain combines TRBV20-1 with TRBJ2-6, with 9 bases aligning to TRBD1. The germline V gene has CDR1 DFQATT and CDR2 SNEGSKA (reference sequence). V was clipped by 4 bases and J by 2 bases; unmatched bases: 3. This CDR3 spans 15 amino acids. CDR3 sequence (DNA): TGCAGTGCTACCGGGACAGGGCCTGGGGCCAACGTCCTGACTTTC. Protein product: CSATGTGPGANVLTF.

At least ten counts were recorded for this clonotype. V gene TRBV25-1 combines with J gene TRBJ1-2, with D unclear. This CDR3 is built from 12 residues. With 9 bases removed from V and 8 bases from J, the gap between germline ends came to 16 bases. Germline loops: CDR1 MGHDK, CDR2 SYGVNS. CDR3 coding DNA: TGTGCCAGTTCGGACCCTGGAGGGGGCTACACCTTC. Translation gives CASSDPGGGYTF.

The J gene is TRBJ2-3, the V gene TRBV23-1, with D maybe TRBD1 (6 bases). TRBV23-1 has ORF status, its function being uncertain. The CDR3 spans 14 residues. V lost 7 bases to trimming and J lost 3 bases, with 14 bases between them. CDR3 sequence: CASTPLGGTDTQYF. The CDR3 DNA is TGCGCCAGCACTCCCTTAGGGGGAACAGATACGCAGTATTTT.

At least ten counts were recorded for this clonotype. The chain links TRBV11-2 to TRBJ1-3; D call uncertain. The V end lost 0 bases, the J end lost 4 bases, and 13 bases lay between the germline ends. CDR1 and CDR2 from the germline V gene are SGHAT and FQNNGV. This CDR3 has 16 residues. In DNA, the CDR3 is TGTGCCAGCAGCTTAGAGGTGGCTGGACTGGGAAACACCATATATTTT. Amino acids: CASSLEVAGLGNTIYF.

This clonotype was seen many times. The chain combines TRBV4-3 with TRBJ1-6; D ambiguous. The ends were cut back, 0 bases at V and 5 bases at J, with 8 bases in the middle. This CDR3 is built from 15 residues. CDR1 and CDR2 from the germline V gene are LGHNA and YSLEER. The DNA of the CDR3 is TGCGCCAGCAGCCAAGATCGCCTGAATAATTCACCCCTCCACTTT. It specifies CASSQDRLNNSPLHF.

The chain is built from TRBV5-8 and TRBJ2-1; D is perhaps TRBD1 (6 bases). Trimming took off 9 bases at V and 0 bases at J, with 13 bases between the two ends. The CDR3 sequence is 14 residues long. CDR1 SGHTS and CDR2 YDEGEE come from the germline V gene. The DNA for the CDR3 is TGTGCCACCATCCGACAGGCCTCCTACAATGAGCAGTTCTTC. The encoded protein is CATIRQASYNEQFF. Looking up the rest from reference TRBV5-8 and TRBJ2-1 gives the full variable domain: EAGVTQSPTHLIKTRGQQATLRCSPISGHTSVYWYQQALGLGLQFLLWYDEGEERNRGNFPPRFSGRQFPNYSSELNVNALELEDSALYLCATIRQASYNEQFFGPGTRLTVL.

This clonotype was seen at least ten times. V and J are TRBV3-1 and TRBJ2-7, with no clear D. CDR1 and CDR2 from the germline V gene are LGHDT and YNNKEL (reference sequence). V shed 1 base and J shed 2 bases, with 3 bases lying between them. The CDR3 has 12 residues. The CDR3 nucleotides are TGTGCCAGCAGCCAAGTCACCTACGAGCAGTACTTC. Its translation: CASSQVTYEQYF.

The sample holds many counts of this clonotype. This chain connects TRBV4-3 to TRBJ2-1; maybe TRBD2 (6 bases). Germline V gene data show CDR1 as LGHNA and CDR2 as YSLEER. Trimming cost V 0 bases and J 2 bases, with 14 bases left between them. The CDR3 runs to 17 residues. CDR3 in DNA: TGCGCCAGCAGCCAAGATAAAGGACTACCCCCCTACAATGAGCAGTTCTTC. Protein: CASSQDKGLPPYNEQFF.

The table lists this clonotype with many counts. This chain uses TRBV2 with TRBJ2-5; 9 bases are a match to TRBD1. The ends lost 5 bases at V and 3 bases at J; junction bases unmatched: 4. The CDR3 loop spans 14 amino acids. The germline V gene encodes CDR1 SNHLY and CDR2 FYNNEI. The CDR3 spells CASSRDRAEETQYF. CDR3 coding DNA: TGTGCCAGCAGTCGGGACAGGGCGGAAGAGACCCAGTACTTC. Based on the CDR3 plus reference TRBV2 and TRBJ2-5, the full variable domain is EPEVTQTPSHQVTQMGQEVILRCVPISNHLYFYWYRQILGQKVEFLVSFYNNEISEKSEIFDDQFSVERPDGSNFTLKIRSTKLEDSAMYFCASSRDRAEETQYFGPGTRLLVL.

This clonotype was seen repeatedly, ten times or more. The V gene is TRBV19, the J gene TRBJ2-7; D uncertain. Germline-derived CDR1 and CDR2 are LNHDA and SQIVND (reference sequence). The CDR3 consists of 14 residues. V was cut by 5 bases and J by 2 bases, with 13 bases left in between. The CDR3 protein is CASSPLSPTYEQYF. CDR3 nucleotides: TGTGCCAGTAGTCCTTTGTCGCCTACCTACGAGCAGTACTTC.

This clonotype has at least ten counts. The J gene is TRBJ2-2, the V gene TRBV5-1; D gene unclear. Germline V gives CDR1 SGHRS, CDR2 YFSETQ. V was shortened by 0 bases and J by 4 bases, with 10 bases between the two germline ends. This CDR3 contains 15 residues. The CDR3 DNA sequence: TGCGCCAGCAGCTTGGGACGCCATCTCACCGGGGAGCTGTTTTTT. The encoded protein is CASSLGRHLTGELFF.

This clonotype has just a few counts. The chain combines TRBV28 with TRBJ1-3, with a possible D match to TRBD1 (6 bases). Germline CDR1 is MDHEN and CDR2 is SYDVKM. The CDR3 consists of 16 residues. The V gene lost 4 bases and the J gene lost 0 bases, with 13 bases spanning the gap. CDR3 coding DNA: TGTGCCAGCAGTTCCTCCGGGACAATCTCTGGAAACACCATATATTTT. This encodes CASSSSGTISGNTIYF. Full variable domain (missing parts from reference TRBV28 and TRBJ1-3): DVKVTQSSRYLVKRTGEKVFLECVQDMDHENMFWYRQDPGLGLRLIYFSYDVKMKEKGDIPEGYSVSREKKERFSLILESASTNQTSMYLCASSSSGTISGNTIYFGEGSWLTVV.

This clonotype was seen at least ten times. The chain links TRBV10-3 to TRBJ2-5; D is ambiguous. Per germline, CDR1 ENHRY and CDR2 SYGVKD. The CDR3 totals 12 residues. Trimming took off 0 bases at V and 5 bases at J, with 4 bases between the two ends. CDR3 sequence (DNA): TGTGCCATCAGTGAGTCGATGGAGACCCAGTACTTC. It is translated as CAISESMETQYF.

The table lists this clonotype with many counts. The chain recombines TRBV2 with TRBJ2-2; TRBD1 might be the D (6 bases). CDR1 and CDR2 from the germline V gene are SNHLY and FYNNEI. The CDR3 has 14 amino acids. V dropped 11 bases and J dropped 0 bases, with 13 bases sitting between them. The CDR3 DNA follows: TGTGCCGGGAAGGACAGAACGAACACCGGGGAGCTGTTTTTT. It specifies CAGKDRTNTGELFF.

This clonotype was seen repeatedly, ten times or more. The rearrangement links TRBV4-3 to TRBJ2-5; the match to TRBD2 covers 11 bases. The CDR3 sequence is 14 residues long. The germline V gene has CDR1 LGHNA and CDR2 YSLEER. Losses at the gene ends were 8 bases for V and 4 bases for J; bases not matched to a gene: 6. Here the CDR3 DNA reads TGCGCCAGCCGCTCCGGACTAGCGGGAGAGACCCAGTACTTC. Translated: CASRSGLAGETQYF.

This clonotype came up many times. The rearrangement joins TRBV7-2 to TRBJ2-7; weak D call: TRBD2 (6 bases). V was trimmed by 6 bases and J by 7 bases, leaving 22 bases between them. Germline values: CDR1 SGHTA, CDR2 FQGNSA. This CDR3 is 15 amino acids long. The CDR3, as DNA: TGTGCCAGCAGACCACCCGGGACTCACTTAGGAGAGCAGTACTTC. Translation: CASRPPGTHLGEQYF.

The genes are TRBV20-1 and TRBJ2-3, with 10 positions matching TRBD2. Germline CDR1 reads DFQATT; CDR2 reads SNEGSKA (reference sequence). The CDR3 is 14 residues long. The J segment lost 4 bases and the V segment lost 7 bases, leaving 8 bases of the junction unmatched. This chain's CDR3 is CSVLAGFFSDTQYF. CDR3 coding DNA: TGCAGTGTACTAGCGGGATTCTTCTCAGATACGCAGTATTTT.

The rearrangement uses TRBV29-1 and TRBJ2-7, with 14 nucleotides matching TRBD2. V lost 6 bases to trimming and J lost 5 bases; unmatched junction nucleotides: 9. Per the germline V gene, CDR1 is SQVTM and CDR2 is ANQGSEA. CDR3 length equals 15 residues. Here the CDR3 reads CSVATSGRALDEQYF. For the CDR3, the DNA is TGCAGCGTGGCGACTAGCGGGAGGGCCTTGGACGAGCAGTACTTC.

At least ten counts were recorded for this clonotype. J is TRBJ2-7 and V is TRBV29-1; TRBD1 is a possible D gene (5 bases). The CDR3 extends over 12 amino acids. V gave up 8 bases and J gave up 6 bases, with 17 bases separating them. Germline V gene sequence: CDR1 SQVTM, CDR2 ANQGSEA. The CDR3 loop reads CSTGGPGGEQYF. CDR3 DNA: TGCAGCACAGGCGGCCCGGGCGGCGAGCAGTACTTC.

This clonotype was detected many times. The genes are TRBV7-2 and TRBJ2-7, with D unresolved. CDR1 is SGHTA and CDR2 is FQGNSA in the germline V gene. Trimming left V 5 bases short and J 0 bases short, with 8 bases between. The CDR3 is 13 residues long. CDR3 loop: CASSDPSSYEQYF. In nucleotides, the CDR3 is TGTGCCAGCAGCGACCCCAGCTCCTACGAGCAGTACTTC.

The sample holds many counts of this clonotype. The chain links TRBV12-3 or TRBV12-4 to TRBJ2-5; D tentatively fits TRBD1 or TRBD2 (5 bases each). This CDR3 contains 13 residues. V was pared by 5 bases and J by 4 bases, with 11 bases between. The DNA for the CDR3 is TGTGCCAGCAGTGTGGGGGATGTAGAGACCCAGTACTTC. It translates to CASSVGDVETQYF.

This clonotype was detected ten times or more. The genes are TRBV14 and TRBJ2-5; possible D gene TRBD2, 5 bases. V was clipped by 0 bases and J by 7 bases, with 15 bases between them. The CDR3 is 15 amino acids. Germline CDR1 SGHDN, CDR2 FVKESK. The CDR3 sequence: CASSQEPTGLATQYF. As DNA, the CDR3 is TGTGCCAGCAGCCAAGAGCCTACGGGGTTAGCGACCCAGTACTTC.

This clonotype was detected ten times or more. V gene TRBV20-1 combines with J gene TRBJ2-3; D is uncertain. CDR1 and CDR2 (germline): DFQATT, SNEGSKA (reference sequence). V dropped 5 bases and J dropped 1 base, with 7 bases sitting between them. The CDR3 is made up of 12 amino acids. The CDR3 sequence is CSALDGTDTQYF. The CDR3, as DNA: TGCAGTGCTCTGGACGGCACAGATACGCAGTATTTT.

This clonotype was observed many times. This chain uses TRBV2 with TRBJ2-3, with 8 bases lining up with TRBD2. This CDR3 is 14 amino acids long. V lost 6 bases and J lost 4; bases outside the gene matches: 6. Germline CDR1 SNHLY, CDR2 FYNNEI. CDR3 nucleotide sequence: TGTGCCAGCAGACCAGCGGGAGTAGCAGATACGCAGTATTTT. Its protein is CASRPAGVADTQYF.

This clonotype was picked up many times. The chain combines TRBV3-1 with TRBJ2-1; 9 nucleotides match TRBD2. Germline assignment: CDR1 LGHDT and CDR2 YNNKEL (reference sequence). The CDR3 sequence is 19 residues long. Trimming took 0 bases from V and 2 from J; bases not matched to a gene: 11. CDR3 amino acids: CASSQDLAGGPPPYNEQFF. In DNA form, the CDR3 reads TGTGCCAGCAGCCAAGATTTGGCGGGAGGGCCACCCCCCTACAATGAGCAGTTCTTC.

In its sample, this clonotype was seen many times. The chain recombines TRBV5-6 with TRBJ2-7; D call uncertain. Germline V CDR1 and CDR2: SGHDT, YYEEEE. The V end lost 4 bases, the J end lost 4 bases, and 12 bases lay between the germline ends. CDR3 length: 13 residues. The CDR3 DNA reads TGTGCCAGCAGCCAACCCTCCGGATACGAGCAGTACTTC. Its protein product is CASSQPSGYEQYF.

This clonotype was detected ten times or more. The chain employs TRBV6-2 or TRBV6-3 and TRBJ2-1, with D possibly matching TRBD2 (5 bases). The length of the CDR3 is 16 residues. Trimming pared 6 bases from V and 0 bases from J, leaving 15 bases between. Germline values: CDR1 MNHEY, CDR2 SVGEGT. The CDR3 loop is CASSPAGVGSYNEQFF. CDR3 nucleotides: TGTGCCAGCAGCCCCGCCGGGGTCGGCTCCTACAATGAGCAGTTCTTC.

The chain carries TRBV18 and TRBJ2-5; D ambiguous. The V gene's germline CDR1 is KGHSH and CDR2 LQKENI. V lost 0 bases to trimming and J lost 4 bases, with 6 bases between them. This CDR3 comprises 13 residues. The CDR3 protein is CASSPPSVETQYF. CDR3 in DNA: TGTGCCAGCTCACCACCGAGTGTAGAGACCCAGTACTTC.